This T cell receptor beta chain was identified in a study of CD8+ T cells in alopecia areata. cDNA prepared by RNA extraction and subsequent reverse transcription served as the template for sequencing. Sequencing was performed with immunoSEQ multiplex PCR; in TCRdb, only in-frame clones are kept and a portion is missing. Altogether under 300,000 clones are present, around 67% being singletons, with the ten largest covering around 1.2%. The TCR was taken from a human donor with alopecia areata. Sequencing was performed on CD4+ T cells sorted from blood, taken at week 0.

In nucleotides, the CDR3 is TGTGCCTGGAGTGTGAGAGCGGGGGCTCATACGCAGTATTTT. Translated, it gives CAWSVRAGAHTQYF. The genes are TRBV30 and TRBJ2-3, with 8 nucleotides matching TRBD2. The germline V gene has CDR1 GTSNPN and CDR2 SVGIG (reference sequence). V gave up 0 bases and J gave up 7 bases; unmatched junction bases: 6. The CDR3 totals 14 residues. Full variable domain (outside the CDR3, taken from reference TRBV30 and TRBJ2-3): SQTIHQWPATLVQPVGSPLSLECTVEGTSNPNLYWYRQAAGRGLQLLFYSVGIGQISSEVPQNLSASRPQDRQFILSSKKLLLSDSGFYLCAWSVRAGAHTQYFGPGTRLTVL.